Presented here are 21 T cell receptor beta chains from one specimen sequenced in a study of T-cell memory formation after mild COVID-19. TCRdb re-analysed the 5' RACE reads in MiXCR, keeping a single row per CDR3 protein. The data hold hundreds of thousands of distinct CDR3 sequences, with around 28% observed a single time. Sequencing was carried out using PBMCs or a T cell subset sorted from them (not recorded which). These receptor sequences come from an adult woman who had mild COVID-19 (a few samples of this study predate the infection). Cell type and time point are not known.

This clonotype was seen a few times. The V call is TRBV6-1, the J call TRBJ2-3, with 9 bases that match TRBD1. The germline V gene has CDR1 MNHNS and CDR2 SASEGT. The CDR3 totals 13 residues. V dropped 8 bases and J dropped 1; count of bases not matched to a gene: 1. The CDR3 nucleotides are TGTGCCAGCCGGGACAGGGGCACAGATACGCAGTATTTT. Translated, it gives CASRDRGTDTQYF.

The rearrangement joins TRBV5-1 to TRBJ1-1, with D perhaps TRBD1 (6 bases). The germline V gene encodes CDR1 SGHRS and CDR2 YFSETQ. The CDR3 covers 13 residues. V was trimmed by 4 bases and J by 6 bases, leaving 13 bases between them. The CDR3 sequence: CASSEPGTPEAFF. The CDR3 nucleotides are TGCGCCAGCAGCGAGCCAGGGACACCTGAAGCTTTCTTT.

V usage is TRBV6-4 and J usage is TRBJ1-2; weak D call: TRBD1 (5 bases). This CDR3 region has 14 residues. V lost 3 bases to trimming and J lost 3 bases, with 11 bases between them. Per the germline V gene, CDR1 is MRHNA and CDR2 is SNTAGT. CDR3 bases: TGTGCCAGCAGTGAGGGGCCAGGATACTATGGCTACACCTTC. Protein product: CASSEGPGYYGYTF.

DNA for the CDR3: TGTGCCAGCAGCCAAGCATCTGGGGGGCTCCAGCATTTT. Its translation is CASSQASGGLQHF. This sequence joins TRBV14 and TRBJ1-5, with D possibly being TRBD1 (6 bases). The CDR3 totals 13 residues. Trimming left V 1 base short and J 12 bases short, with 13 bases between. The V gene's germline CDR1 is SGHDN and CDR2 FVKESK.

CDR3 nucleotide sequence: TGTGCCAGCAGCGAGGGGGACAGGGCCCTAGGAGATACGCAGTATTTT. It translates to CASSEGDRALGDTQYF. The rearrangement uses TRBV9 and TRBJ2-3; TRBD1 aligns across 9 bases. Germline lookup yields CDR1 SGDLS and CDR2 YYNGEE. The CDR3 is 16 amino acids. V lost 3 bases and J lost 5; bases outside the gene matches: 10.

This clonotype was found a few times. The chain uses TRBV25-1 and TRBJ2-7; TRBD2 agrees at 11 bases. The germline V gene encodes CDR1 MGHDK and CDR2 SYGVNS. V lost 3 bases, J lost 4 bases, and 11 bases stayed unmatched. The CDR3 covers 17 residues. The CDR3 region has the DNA TGTGCCAGCAGTGACCTCTCCACTAGCGGGAGTCAATACGAGCAGTACTTC. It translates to CASSDLSTSGSQYEQYF.

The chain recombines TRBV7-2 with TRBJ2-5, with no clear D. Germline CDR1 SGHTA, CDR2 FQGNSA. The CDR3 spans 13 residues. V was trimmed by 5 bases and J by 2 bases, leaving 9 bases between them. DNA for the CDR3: TGTGCCAGCAGCATGCCGGCGCAAGAGACCCAGTACTTC. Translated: CASSMPAQETQYF.

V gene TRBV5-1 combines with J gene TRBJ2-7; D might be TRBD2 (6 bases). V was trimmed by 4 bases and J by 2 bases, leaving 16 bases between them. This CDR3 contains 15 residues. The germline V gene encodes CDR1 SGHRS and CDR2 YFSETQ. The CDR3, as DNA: TGCGCCAGCAGCGGGGGACTGGGAAGCGCCTACGAGCAGTACTTC. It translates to CASSGGLGSAYEQYF.

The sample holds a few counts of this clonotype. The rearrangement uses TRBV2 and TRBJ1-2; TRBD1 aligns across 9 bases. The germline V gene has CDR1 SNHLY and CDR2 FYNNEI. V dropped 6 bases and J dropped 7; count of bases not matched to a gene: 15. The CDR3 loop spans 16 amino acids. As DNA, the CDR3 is TGTGCCAGCAGCAAGGGACAGGGTGTAATGGTTTCTGGCTACACCTTC. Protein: CASSKGQGVMVSGYTF.

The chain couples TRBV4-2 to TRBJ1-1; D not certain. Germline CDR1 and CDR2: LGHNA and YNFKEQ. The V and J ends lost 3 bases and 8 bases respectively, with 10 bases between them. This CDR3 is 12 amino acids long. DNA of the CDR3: TGTGCCAGCAGCCACTACCCACGCGAAGCTTTCTTT. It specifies CASSHYPREAFF.

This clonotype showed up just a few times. CDR3 sequence reads: CATRPGTDTQYF. The DNA for the CDR3 is TGTGCCACCAGGCCCGGTACAGATACGCAGTATTTT. The chain couples TRBV6-1 to TRBJ2-3; D gene uncertain. Germline CDR1 reads MNHNS; CDR2 reads SASEGT. The V and J ends lost 10 bases and 3 bases respectively, with 11 bases between them. The CDR3 length is 12 residues.

The CDR3 coding sequence is TGTGCCAGCAGTTACTCTATACAGCCCCAGCATTTT. It is translated as CASSYSIQPQHF. This chain uses TRBV6-2 or TRBV6-3 with TRBJ1-5; D gene ambiguous. Trimming removed 0 bases at V and 7 bases at J, with 4 bases between. CDR3 length equals 12 residues. Germline V lookup: CDR1 MNHEY, CDR2 SVGEGT.

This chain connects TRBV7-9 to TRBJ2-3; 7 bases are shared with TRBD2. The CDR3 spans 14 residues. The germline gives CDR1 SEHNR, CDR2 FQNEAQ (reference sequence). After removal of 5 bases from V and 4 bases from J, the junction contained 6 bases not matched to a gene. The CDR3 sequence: CASSLNREADTQYF. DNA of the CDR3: TGTGCCAGCAGCCTTAACCGGGAGGCAGATACGCAGTATTTT.

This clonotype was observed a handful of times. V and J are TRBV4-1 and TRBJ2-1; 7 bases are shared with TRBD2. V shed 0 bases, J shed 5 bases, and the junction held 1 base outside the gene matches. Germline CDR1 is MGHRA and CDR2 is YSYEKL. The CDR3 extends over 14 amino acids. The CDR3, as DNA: TGCGCCAGCAGCCAAGACGGGACTAACAATGAGCAGTTCTTC. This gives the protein CASSQDGTNNEQFF.

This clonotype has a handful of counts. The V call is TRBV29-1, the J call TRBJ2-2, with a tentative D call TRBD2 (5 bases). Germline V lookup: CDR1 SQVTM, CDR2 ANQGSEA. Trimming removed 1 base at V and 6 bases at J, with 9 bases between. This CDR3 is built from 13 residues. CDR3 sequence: CSVEGGLAGELFF. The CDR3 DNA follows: TGCAGCGTTGAAGGCGGGTTGGCCGGGGAGCTGTTTTTT.

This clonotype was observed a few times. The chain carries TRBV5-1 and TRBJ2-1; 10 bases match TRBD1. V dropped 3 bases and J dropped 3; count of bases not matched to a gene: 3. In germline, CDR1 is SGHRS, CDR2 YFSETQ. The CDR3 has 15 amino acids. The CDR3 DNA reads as TGCGCCAGCAGCTACCGGGACAGGGGCTACAATGAGCAGTTCTTC. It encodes CASSYRDRGYNEQFF.

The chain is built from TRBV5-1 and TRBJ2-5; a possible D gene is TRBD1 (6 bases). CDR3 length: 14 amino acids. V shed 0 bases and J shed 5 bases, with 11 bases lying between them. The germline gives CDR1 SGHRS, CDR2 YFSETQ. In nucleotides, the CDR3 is TGCGCCAGCAGCTTGGTGGGGGCGGAGGAGACCCAGTACTTC. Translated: CASSLVGAEETQYF.

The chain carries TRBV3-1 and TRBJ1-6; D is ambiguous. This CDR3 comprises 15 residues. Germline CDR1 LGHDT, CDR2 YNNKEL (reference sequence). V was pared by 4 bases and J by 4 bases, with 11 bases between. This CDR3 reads CASSPFAGYNSPLHF. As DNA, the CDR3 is TGTGCCAGCAGCCCCTTTGCGGGTTATAATTCACCCCTCCACTTT.

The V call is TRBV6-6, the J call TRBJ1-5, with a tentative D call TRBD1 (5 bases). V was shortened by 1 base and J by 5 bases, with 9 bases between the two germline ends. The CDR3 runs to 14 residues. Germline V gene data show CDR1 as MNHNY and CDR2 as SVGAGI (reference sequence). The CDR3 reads CASSYFGTDQPQHF. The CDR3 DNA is TGTGCCAGCAGTTACTTCGGGACGGATCAGCCCCAGCATTTT.

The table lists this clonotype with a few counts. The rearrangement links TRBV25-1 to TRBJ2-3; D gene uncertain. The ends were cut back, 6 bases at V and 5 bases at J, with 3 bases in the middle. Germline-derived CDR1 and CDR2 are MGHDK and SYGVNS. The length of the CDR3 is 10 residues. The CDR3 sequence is CASREDTQYF. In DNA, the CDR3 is TGTGCCAGCAGGGAAGATACGCAGTATTTT.

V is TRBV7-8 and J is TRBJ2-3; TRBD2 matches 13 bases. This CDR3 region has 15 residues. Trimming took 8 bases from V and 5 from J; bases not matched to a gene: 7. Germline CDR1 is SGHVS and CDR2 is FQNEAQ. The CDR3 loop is CASLGLAGARDTQYF. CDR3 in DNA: TGTGCCAGCCTTGGACTAGCGGGAGCCCGAGATACGCAGTATTTT.